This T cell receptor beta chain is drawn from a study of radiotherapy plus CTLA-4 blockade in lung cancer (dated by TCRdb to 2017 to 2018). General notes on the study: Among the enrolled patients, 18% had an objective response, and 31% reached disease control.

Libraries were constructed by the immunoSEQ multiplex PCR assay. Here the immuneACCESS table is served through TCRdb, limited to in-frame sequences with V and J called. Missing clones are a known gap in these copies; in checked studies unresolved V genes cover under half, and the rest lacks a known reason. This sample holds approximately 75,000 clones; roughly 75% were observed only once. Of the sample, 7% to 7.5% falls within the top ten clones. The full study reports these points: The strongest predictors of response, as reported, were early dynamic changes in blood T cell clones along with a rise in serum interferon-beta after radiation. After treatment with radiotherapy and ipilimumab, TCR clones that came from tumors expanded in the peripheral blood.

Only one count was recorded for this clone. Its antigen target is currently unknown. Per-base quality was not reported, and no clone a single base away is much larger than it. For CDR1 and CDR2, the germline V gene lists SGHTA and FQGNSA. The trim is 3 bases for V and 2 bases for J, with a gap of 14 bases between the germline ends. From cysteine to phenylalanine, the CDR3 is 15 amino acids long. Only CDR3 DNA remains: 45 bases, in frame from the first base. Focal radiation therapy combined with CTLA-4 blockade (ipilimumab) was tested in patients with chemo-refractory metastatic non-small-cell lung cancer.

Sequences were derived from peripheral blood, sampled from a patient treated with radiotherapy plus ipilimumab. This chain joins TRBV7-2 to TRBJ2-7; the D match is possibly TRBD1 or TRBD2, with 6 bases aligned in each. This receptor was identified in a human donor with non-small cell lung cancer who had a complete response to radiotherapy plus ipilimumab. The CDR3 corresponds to CASSFYRGTPYEQYF. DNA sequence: TGTGCCAGCAGCTTTTACCGGGGGACACCCTACGAGCAGTACTTC.